This TCR beta chain was observed in a study of shared clonotypes between healthy human individuals. This clone was recorded once. The V and J ends lost 4 bases and 3 bases respectively, with 13 bases between them. There are 14 residues in the CDR3. Germline V gene data show CDR1 as MNHNY and CDR2 as SVGAGI (reference sequence). Repertoires were generated with immunoSEQ multiplex PCR, while TCRdb's copy carries only in-frame clones and drops some. The sample records a few hundred thousand clones, around 87% being singletons. Sequencing input: memory CD8+ T cells sorted from blood. Indicated subset: CD45RO+ cells pooled with CCR7-negative TemRA cells. This rearrangement joins TRBV6-6 to TRBJ2-7; D might be TRBD1 (6 bases). This sequence originates from a young man in good health. CDR3 DNA sequence: TGTGCCAGCAGTTTAGGCACAGGGAGCTACGAGCAGTACTTC. Protein sequence: CASSLGTGSYEQYF.